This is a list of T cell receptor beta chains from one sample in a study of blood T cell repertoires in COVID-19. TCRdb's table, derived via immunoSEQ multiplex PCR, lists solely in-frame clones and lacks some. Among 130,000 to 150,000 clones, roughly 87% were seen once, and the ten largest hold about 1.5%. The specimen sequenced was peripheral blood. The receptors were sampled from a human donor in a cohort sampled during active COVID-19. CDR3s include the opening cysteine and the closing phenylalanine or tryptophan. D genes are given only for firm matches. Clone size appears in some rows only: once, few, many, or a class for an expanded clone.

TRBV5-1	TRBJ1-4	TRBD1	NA	CASRTGNLGKLFF	TGCGCCAGCCGGACAGGGAATCTCGGAAAACTGTTTTTT
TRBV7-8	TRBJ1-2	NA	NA	CASSLAGGEYGYTF	TGTGCCAGCAGCTTAGCGGGAGGGGAGTATGGCTACACCTTC
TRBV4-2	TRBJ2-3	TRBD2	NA	CASSQDFSGGSDTQYF	TGTGCCAGCAGCCAAGATTTCAGCGGGGGGTCAGATACGCAGTATTTT
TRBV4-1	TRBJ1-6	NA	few	CASSQTGSSYNSPLHF	TGCGCCAGCAGCCAAACAGGGAGCTCCTATAATTCACCCCTCCACTTT
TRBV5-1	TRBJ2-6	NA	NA	CASSYLSSGANVLTF	TGCGCCAGCAGTTACCTTAGCTCTGGGGCCAACGTCCTGACTTTC
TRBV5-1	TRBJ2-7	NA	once	CASSLRGRGYEQYF	TGCGCCAGCAGCTTGAGGGGCAGGGGATACGAGCAGTACTTC
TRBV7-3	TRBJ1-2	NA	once	CASSFSSNGGYTF	TGTGCCAGCAGCTTCTCATCAAACGGGGGCTACACCTTC
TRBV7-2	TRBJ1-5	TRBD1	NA	CASSIQGNQPQHF	TGTGCCAGCAGCATACAGGGGAATCAGCCCCAGCATTTT
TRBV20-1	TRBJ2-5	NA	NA	CSASGPQETQYF	TGCAGTGCTAGTGGGCCCCAAGAGACCCAGTACTTC
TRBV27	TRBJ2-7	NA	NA	CASSSKGGGGFHYEQYF	TGTGCCAGCAGTTCAAAGGGAGGGGGGGGCTTTCACTACGAGCAGTACTTC
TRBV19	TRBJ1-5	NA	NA	CASRFRVLTQPQHF	TGTGCCAGTAGATTCCGGGTCCTCACTCAGCCCCAGCATTTT
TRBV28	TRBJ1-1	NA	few	CASSTLVGGRIMNTEAFF	TGTGCCAGCAGCACTCTAGTTGGTGGGAGAATAATGAACACTGAAGCTTTCTTT
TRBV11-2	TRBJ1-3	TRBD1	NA	CASSRGTGGSGNTIYF	TGTGCCAGCAGCCGGGGGACAGGGGGCAGTGGAAACACCATATATTTT
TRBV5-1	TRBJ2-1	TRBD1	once	CASSPGQGAHNEQFF	TGCGCCAGCAGCCCGGGACAGGGGGCACACAATGAGCAGTTCTTC
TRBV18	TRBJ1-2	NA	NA	CASSLEPPPAPSGGYTF	TGTGCCAGCTCACTAGAACCACCCCCGGCGCCCTCGGGTGGCTACACCTTC
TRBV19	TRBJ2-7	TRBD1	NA	CATQQGQGLYEQYF	TGTGCCACTCAGCAGGGACAGGGGCTCTACGAGCAGTACTTC
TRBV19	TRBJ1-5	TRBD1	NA	CASSPQRQGAVNQPQHF	TGTGCCAGTAGTCCCCAAAGACAGGGGGCGGTCAATCAGCCCCAGCATTTT
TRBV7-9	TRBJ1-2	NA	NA	CASSATVPGYTF	TGTGCCAGCAGCGCGACAGTCCCAGGCTACACCTTC
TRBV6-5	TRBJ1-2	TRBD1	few	CASSRTGNYGYTF	TGTGCCAGCAGTCGGACAGGAAACTATGGCTACACCTTC
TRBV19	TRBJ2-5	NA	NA	CASSSLIRETQYF	TGTGCCAGTAGTTCCTTAATCCGGGAGACCCAGTACTTC
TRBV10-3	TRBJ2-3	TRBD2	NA	CAISELAGGTDTQYF	TGTGCCATCAGTGAACTAGCGGGGGGCACAGATACGCAGTATTTT
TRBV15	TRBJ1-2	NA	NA	CATSRDRGLIREYGYTF	TGTGCCACCAGCAGAGATCGGGGACTTATTCGAGAATATGGCTACACCTTC
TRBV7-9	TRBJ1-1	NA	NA	CASTHGRDGTEAFF	TGTGCCAGCACCCACGGCAGGGATGGCACTGAAGCTTTCTTT
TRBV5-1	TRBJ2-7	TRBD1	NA	CASSSAGGDYEQYF	TGCGCCAGCAGTTCCGCAGGGGGAGACTACGAGCAGTACTTC
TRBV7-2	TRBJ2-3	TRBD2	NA	CASSPRGLAGPLRDTQYF	TGTGCCAGCAGCCCGCGGGGACTAGCGGGACCTCTAAGGGATACGCAGTATTTT
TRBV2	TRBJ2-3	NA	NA	CASRKRGLLDTQYF	TGTGCCAGCAGGAAACGCGGACTATTAGATACGCAGTATTTT
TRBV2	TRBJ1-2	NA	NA	CASNSGGANYGYTF	TGTGCCAGCAATTCCGGCGGGGCGAACTATGGCTACACCTTC
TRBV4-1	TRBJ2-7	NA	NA	CASSQESGKTYEQYF	TGCGCCAGCAGCCAAGAATCCGGGAAAACCTACGAGCAGTACTTC
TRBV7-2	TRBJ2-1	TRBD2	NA	CASSLGLAGYNEQFF	TGTGCCAGCAGCTTAGGACTAGCGGGGTACAATGAGCAGTTCTTC
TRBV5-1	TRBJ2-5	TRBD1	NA	CASSGPTGVPQETQYF	TGCGCCAGCAGCGGTCCAACAGGGGTGCCACAAGAGACCCAGTACTTC
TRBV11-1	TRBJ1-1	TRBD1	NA	CASSVDRVNTEAFF	TGTGCCAGCAGCGTGGACAGGGTCAACACTGAAGCTTTCTTT